The clone carrying this T cell receptor (beta chain) was counted only a few times. Sequencing was performed with immunoSEQ multiplex PCR; in TCRdb, only in-frame clones are kept and a portion is missing. This sample has over 10,000 clones, each found more than once. This CDR3 region has 15 residues. Germline V CDR1 and CDR2: SGHNT, YENEEA. Germline trimming cut 2 bases from V and 10 bases from J; bases unmatched to any gene: 6. The data were taken from a study of T cells after posttransplantation cyclophosphamide. Busulfan-fludarabine conditioning, marrow transplant, and cyclophosphamide on days +3 and +4 were administered.

The input for sequencing was PBMCs, taken after allogeneic stem cell transplant with posttransplant cyclophosphamide. The receptor was derived from a female patient between 40 and 50 years old who received an allogeneic stem cell transplant from an unrelated donor, was CMV-positive, and had acute GVHD only. Some T cells may be transferred from the graft donor. This rearrangement joins TRBV11-3 to TRBJ2-1, with 12 bases lining up with TRBD2. CDR3 nucleotides: TGTGCCAGCAGCTTACGACTAGCGGGAGAGGAGGAGCAGTTCTTC. Translated: CASSLRLAGEEEQFF.